This TCR beta chain was recorded in a study of technical replicates of blood from a handful of donors (dated by TCRdb to about 2017). The V and J ends are trimmed by 4 bases and 7 bases, leaving 14 bases between them. From the cysteine up to the phenylalanine, the CDR3 has a length of 13 residues. Of the read, only the CDR3 DNA is kept; its 39 bases are in frame from base 1. The germline V gene provides CDR1 SGHRS and CDR2 YFSETQ. Libraries were constructed by the immunoSEQ multiplex PCR assay. The table comes from immuneACCESS by way of TCRdb, which keeps in-frame sequences with V and J called. Part of the clones is missing from these tables; in studies checked, under half for an unresolved V gene and the rest for unknown reasons. The sample table shows 75,000 to 90,000 clones, and about 90% are seen once. Of the sample, about 0.35% falls within the top ten clones. To note about this clone: Its antigen specificity is not known. No base quality information exists; no much larger clone differs at one position.

The sequence was obtained from a human donor in good health. The chain employs TRBV5-1 and TRBJ1-1, and the D gene may be TRBD1, 6 bases matching. The sample consisted of T cells isolated from PBMCs. CDR3 protein: CASSQSQTGEAFF. The nucleotide sequence is given as TGCGCCAGCAGCCAATCCCAGACAGGTGAAGCTTTCTTT.